Listed below are T cell receptor beta chains from one sample, sequenced in a study of blood T cell repertoires in COVID-19. The assay was immunoSEQ multiplex PCR, and TCRdb's table has in-frame clones only and misses some. Of roughly 190,000 clones in the sample, approximately 82% were seen once. The sample was PBMCs or T cells enriched from blood (not recorded which). All receptors derive from a woman aged 55-70 years with acute COVID-19. Both conserved end residues are part of each CDR3. D genes are given only for firm matches. Clone sizes are given selectively: once, few, many, or a class where the clone is expanded.

CDR3 | DNA | D | J | V | size
CASSPFGTGSNEKLFF | TGTGCCAGCAGCCCTTTTGGGACAGGTTCTAATGAAAAACTGTTTTTT | TRBD1 | TRBJ1-4 | TRBV28 | .
CASSQGNYNSPLHF | TGTGCCAGTAGTCAGGGAAATTATAATTCACCCCTCCACTTT | . | TRBJ1-6 | TRBV19 | .
CASRTSQGNNSPLHF | TGTGCCAGCAGAACCTCACAGGGGAATAATTCACCCCTCCACTTT | TRBD1 | TRBJ1-6 | TRBV28 | .
CASSYLAVLSSYEQYF | TGTGCCAGCAGCTACCTAGCGGTCCTTAGCTCCTACGAGCAGTACTTC | TRBD2 | TRBJ2-7 | TRBV7-2 | .
CASSQILSTDTQYF | TGCGCCAGCAGCCAAATCCTAAGCACAGATACGCAGTATTTT | . | TRBJ2-3 | TRBV4-1 | few
CAISESTQGVRDTQYF | TGTGCCATCAGTGAGTCGACACAGGGGGTCAGAGATACGCAGTATTTT | TRBD1 | TRBJ2-3 | TRBV10-3 | .
CASRRAGGWTGELFF | TGTGCCAGCAGAAGAGCGGGAGGGTGGACCGGGGAGCTGTTTTTT | TRBD2 | TRBJ2-2 | TRBV9 | .
CASTDGVSPGELFF | TGCGCCAGCACCGACGGGGTCTCTCCCGGGGAGCTGTTTTTT | . | TRBJ2-2 | TRBV10-1 | .
CASSSLPGQRSNQPQHF | TGTGCCAGCAGTTCGCTACCGGGACAGCGCTCCAATCAGCCCCAGCATTTT | TRBD1 | TRBJ1-5 | TRBV27 | .
CASTPGQGYYGYTF | TGTGCCAGCACCCCGGGACAGGGATACTATGGCTACACCTTC | TRBD1 | TRBJ1-2 | TRBV28 | .
CASSPPTGAEQYF | TGTGCCAGCAGCCCACCGACAGGGGCCGAGCAGTACTTC | TRBD1 | TRBJ2-7 | TRBV11-2 | .
CACRQDNEQFF | TGTGCCTGTCGTCAGGACAATGAGCAGTTCTTC | . | TRBJ2-1 | TRBV30 | many
CASSSGSLNQPQHF | TGTGCCAGCAGCTCCGGTTCCTTAAATCAGCCCCAGCATTTT | . | TRBJ1-5 | TRBV7-9 | .
CASSVEGGGYTF | TGTGCCAGCAGCGTAGAAGGAGGAGGCTACACCTTC | . | TRBJ1-2 | TRBV9 | .
CASNPGTYTGELFF | TGTGCCAGTAACCCCGGGACATACACCGGGGAGCTGTTTTTT | . | TRBJ2-2 | TRBV19 | .
CASSPPAGRVNEKLFF | TGTGCCAGCAGCCCCCCCGCGGGACGGGTAAATGAAAAACTGTTTTTT | . | TRBJ1-4 | TRBV3-1/TRBV3-2 | .
CASSWRTGGGGTGELFF | TGCGCCAGCAGCTGGCGGACAGGGGGCGGAGGCACCGGGGAGCTGTTTTTT | TRBD1 | TRBJ2-2 | TRBV5-1 | .
CASSPPRTGITEAFF | TGTGCCAGCTCACCACCCAGGACAGGGATCACTGAAGCTTTCTTT | TRBD1 | TRBJ1-1 | TRBV18 | .
CASSLYGTGGGYNEQFF | TGTGCCAGCAGTTTATACGGCACGGGGGGGGGCTACAATGAGCAGTTCTTC | TRBD2 | TRBJ2-1 | TRBV27 | .
CASSYGTGISNQPQHF | TGTGCCAGCAGTTATGGGACAGGGATAAGCAATCAGCCCCAGCATTTT | TRBD1 | TRBJ1-5 | TRBV6-2/TRBV6-3 | few
CASSPIAGGRDTQYF | TGTGCCAGCAGCCCCATAGCGGGGGGGCGAGATACGCAGTATTTT | TRBD2 | TRBJ2-3 | TRBV11-2 | .
CASSLMEGKNGANVLTF | TGTGCCAGCAGTTTGATGGAGGGAAAGAATGGGGCCAACGTCCTGACTTTC | . | TRBJ2-6 | TRBV28 | .
CAISEPNRGDEQFF | TGTGCCATCAGTGAGCCCAACAGGGGCGATGAGCAGTTCTTC | TRBD1 | TRBJ2-1 | TRBV10-3 | .
CASSQELTLTYEQYF | TGCGCCAGCAGCCAAGAGTTAACGCTAACCTACGAGCAGTACTTC | . | TRBJ2-7 | TRBV4-1 | few
CASSQYKDKYYEQYF | TGTGCCAGCAGCCAATACAAAGACAAATACTACGAGCAGTACTTC | . | TRBJ2-7 | TRBV6-2/TRBV6-3 | .
CASSILRGGYTF | TGTGCCAGTAGTATCCTCAGGGGTGGCTACACCTTC | . | TRBJ1-2 | TRBV19 | .
CSVTGRVPYEQYF | TGCAGCGTGACAGGTCGAGTCCCCTACGAGCAGTACTTC | . | TRBJ2-7 | TRBV29-1 | .
CASSFGRTGDNSPLHF | TGTGCCAGCAGCTTTGGCCGGACAGGGGACAATTCACCCCTCCACTTT | TRBD1 | TRBJ1-6 | TRBV11-2 | .
CASSHAGGRETQYF | TGCGCCAGCAGCCATGCCGGGGGGAGAGAGACCCAGTACTTC | TRBD2 | TRBJ2-5 | TRBV4-3 | .
CASTLTENTEAFF | TGTGCCAGCACCTTGACAGAGAACACTGAAGCTTTCTTT | . | TRBJ1-1 | TRBV12-3/TRBV12-4 | .
CASSLNGGIDTQYF | TGCGCCAGCAGCTTAAATGGAGGGATAGATACGCAGTATTTT | . | TRBJ2-3 | TRBV5-1 | .
CASSPTDNEQFF | TGTGCCAGCAGTCCTACGGACAATGAGCAGTTCTTC | . | TRBJ2-1 | TRBV2 | .
CATAPTGTGWSGANVLTF | TGTGCCACCGCCCCCACCGGGACAGGGTGGTCTGGGGCCAACGTCCTGACTTTC | TRBD1 | TRBJ2-6 | TRBV27 | .
CASSIVGREQPQHF | TGTGCCAGTAGTATCGTCGGGAGGGAGCAGCCCCAGCATTTT | . | TRBJ1-5 | TRBV19 | .
CASSAGDGLGRSPLHF | TGTGCCAGCAGTGCGGGGGACGGTTTGGGGAGATCACCCCTCCACTTT | . | TRBJ1-6 | TRBV27 | .
CASRSTGVGNTIYF | TGTGCCAGCAGGTCCACAGGGGTAGGAAACACCATATATTTT | TRBD1 | TRBJ1-3 | TRBV6-5 | once
CASSATGPYQPQHF | TGTGCCAGCAGTGCAACAGGACCGTACCAGCCCCAGCATTTT | . | TRBJ1-5 | TRBV25-1 | .
CASSPDLANYGYTF | TGTGCCAGCAGCCCCGATTTAGCTAACTATGGCTACACCTTC | . | TRBJ1-2 | TRBV7-9 | .
CASSPVTTGDYGYTF | TGCGCCAGCAGCCCTGTGACGACAGGGGACTATGGCTACACCTTC | TRBD1 | TRBJ1-2 | TRBV5-1 | once
CAWSVTSLLDEQFF | TGTGCCTGGAGTGTAACTAGCCTCCTAGATGAGCAGTTCTTC | . | TRBJ2-1 | TRBV30 | .
CASSQDSSGKRTYNEQFF | TGTGCCAGCAGCCAAGATTCTAGCGGGAAAAGGACCTACAATGAGCAGTTCTTC | TRBD2 | TRBJ2-1 | TRBV4-2 | .
CASPIDYSYNEQFF | TGTGCCAGCCCCATAGACTACTCCTACAATGAGCAGTTCTTC | . | TRBJ2-1 | TRBV7-9 | .
CASRQGRYGYTF | TGTGCCAGCCGACAGGGCAGATATGGCTACACCTTC | TRBD1 | TRBJ1-2 | TRBV12-3/TRBV12-4 | .
CASTGTYAGGNTGELFF | TGCGCCAGCACGGGGACCTACGCGGGAGGGAACACCGGGGAGCTGTTTTTT | TRBD2 | TRBJ2-2 | TRBV23-1 | .
CASRAGLTDYEQYF | TGTGCCAGCAGGGCGGGACTGACAGACTACGAGCAGTACTTC | . | TRBJ2-7 | TRBV7-9 | few
CASSPSGTIYNEQFF | TGTGCCAGCAGCCCCTCCGGGACAATCTACAATGAGCAGTTCTTC | . | TRBJ2-1 | TRBV3-1/TRBV3-2 | .
CASSLSGGGEKLFF | TGTGCCAGCAGTTTATCAGGGGGCGGCGAAAAACTGTTTTTT | TRBD1 | TRBJ1-4 | TRBV28 | .
CASSQVAGSSYNEQFF | TGTGCCAGCAGCCAAGTTGCGGGCAGCTCCTACAATGAGCAGTTCTTC | . | TRBJ2-1 | TRBV3-1/TRBV3-2 | .
CASSQDPRAGGYEQYF | TGTGCCAGCAGCCAAGATCCTCGAGCGGGAGGTTACGAGCAGTACTTC | TRBD2 | TRBJ2-7 | TRBV4-2 | .
CASSEPYKRGPGNEQFF | TGTGCCAGCAGTGAACCCTACAAGCGGGGCCCAGGCAATGAGCAGTTCTTC | TRBD2 | TRBJ2-1 | TRBV6-1 | few
CATRQGDRGLGGGYTF | TGTGCCACCCGGCAAGGAGACAGGGGCCTCGGGGGTGGCTACACCTTC | TRBD1 | TRBJ1-2 | TRBV19 | .
CSAEAENYGYTF | TGCAGCGCCGAGGCAGAGAACTATGGCTACACCTTC | . | TRBJ1-2 | TRBV29-1 | .
CASTTSNPGQNIEKLFF | TGCGCCAGCACCACCTCTAACCCGGGACAGAATATTGAAAAACTGTTTTTT | TRBD1 | TRBJ1-4 | TRBV23-1 | .
CAWSPTGPGELFF | TGTGCCTGGAGTCCAACAGGTCCCGGGGAGCTGTTTTTT | . | TRBJ2-2 | TRBV30 | .
CASSPLAQGDSPLHF | TGTGCCAGCTCACCCCTGGCACAGGGAGACTCACCCCTCCACTTT | . | TRBJ1-6 | TRBV18 | .